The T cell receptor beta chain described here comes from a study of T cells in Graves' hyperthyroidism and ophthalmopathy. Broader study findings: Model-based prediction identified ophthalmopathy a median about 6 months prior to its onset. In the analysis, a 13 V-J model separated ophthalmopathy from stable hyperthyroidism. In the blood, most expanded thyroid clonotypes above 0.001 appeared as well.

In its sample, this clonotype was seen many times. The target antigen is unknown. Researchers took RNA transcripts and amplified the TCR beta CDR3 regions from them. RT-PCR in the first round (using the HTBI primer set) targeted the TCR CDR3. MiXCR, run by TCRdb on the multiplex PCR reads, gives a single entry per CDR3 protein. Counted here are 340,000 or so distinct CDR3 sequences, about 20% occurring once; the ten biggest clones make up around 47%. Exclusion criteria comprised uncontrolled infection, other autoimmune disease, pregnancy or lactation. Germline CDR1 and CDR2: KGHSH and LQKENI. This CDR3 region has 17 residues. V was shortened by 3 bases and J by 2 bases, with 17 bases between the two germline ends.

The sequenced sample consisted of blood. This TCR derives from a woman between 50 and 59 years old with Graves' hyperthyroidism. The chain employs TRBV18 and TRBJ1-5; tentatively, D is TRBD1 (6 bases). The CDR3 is CASSPQDPGARNQPQHF. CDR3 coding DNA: TGTGCCAGCTCACCTCAGGATCCAGGGGCTCGCAATCAGCCCCAGCATTTT. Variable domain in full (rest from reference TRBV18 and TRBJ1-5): NAGVMQNPRHLVRRRGQEARLRCSPMKGHSHVYWYRQLPEEGLKFMVYLQKENIIDESGMPKERFSAEFPKEGPSILRIQQVVRGDSAAYFCASSPQDPGARNQPQHFGDGTRLSIL.